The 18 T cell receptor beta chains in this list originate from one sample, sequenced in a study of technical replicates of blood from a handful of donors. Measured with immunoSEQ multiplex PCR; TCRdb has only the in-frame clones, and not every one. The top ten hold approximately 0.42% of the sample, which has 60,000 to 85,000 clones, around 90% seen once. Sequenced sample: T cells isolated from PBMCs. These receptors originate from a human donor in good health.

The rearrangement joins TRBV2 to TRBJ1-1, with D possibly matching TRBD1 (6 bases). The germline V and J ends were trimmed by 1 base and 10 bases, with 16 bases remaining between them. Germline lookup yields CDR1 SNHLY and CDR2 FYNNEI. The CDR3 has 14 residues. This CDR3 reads CASSEGQAIGRAFF. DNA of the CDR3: TGTGCCAGCAGTGAAGGACAGGCCATAGGCAGAGCTTTCTTT.

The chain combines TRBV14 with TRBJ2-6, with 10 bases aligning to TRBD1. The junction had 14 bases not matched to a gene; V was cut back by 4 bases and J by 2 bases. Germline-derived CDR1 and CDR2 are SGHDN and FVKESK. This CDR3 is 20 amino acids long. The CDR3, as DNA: TGTGCCAGCAGCCGAAGTTGGGTCGGGACAGGGGAAACTGGGGCCAACGTCCTGACTTTC. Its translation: CASSRSWVGTGETGANVLTF.

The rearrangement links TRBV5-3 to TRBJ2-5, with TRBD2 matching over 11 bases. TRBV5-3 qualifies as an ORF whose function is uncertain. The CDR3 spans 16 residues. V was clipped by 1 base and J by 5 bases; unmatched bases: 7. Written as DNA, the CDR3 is TGTGCCAGAAGCTTGTTACAGACTAGCGGGATTGAGACCCAGTACTTC. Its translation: CARSLLQTSGIETQYF.

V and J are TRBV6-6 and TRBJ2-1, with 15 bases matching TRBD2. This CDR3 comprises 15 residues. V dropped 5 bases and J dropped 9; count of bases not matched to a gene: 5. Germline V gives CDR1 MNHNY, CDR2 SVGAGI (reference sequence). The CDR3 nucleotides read TGTGCCAGCAGTCGCCCGGGACTAGCGGGAGGTGAGCAGTTCTTC. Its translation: CASSRPGLAGGEQFF.

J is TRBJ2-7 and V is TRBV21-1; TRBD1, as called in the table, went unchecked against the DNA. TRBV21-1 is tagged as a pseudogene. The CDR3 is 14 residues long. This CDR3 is CASRRPGQSSEQYF. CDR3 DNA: TGTGCCAGCAGAAGACCGGGACAATCGTCCGAGCAGTACTTC.

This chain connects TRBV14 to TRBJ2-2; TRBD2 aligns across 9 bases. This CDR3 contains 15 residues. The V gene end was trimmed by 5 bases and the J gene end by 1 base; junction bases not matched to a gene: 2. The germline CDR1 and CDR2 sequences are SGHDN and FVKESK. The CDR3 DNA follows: TGTGCCAGCAGCAGACTAGCGGAGAACACCGGGGAGCTGTTTTTT. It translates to CASSRLAENTGELFF.

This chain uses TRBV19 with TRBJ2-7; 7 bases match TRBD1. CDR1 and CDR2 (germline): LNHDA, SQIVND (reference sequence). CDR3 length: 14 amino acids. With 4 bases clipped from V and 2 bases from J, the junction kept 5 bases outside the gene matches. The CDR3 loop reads CASSTDGQAYEQYF. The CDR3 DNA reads TGTGCCAGTAGTACCGATGGACAGGCCTACGAGCAGTACTTC.

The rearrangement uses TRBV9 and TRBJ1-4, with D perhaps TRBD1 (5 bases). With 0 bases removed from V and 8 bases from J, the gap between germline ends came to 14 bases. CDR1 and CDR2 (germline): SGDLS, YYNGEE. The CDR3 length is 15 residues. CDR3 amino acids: CASSVAGVIGEKLFF. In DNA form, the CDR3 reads TGTGCCAGCAGCGTAGCGGGGGTGATAGGAGAAAAACTGTTTTTT.

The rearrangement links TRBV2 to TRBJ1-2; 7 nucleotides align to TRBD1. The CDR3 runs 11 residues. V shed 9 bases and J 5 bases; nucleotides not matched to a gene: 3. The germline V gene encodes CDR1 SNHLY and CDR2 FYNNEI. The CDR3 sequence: CASTGEYGYTF. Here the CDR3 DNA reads TGTGCCAGTACAGGGGAGTATGGCTACACCTTC.

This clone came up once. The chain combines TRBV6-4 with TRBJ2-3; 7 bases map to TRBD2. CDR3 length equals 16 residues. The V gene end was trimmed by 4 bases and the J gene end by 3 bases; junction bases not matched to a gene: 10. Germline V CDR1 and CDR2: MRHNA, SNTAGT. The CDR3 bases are TGTGCCAGCAGTGCCCGCCCTAGCGGTCAGACAGATACGCAGTATTTT. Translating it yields CASSARPSGQTDTQYF.

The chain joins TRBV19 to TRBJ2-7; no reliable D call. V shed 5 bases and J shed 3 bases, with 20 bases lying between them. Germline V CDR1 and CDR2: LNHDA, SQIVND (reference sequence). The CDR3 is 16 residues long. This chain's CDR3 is CASSARGGFLSYEQYF. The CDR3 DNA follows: TGTGCCAGTAGTGCGCGAGGTGGGTTTTTAAGCTACGAGCAGTACTTC.

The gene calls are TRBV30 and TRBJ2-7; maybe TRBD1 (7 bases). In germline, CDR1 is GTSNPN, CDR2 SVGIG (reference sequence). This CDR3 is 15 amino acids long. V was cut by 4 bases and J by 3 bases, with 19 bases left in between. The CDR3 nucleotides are TGTGCCTGGATTAACGAGACAGGGAGGCACTACGAGCAGTACTTC. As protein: CAWINETGRHYEQYF.

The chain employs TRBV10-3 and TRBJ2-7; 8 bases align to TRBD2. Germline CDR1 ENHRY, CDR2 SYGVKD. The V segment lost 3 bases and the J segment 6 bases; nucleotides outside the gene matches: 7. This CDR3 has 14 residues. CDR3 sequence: CAISESGGDLEQYF. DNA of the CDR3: TGTGCCATCAGTGAAAGCGGGGGTGACCTCGAGCAGTACTTC.

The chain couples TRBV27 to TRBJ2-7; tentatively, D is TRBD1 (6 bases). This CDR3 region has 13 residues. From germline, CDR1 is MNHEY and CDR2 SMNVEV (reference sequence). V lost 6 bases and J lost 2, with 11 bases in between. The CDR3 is CASSPGQAYEQYF. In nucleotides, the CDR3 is TGTGCCAGCAGCCCGGGACAAGCCTACGAGCAGTACTTC.

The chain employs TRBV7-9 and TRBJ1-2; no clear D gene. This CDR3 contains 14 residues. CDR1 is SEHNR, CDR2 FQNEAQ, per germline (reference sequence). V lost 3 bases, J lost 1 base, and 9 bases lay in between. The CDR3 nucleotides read TGTGCCAGCAGCTTGGAGACTGTTAACTATGGCTACACCTTC. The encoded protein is CASSLETVNYGYTF.

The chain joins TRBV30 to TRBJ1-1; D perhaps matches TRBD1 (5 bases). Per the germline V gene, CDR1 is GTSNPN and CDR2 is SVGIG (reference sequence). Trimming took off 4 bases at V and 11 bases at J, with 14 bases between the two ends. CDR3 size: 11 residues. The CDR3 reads CAWNQGGIAFF. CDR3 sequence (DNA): TGTGCCTGGAACCAGGGTGGAATCGCTTTCTTT. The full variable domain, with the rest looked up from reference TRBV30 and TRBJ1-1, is SQTIHQWPATLVQPVGSPLSLECTVEGTSNPNLYWYRQAAGRGLQLLFYSVGIGQISSEVPQNLSASRPQDRQFILSSKKLLLSDSGFYLCAWNQGGIAFFGQGTRLTVV.

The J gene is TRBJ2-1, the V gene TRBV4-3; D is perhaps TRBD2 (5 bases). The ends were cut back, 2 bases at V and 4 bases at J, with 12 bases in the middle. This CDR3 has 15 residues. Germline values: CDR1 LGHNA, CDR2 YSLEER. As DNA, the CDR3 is TGCGCCAGCAGCCAATCAAACAGCGGATACAATGAGCAGTTCTTC. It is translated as CASSQSNSGYNEQFF.

The CDR3 here is CASSTGGSGNTIYF. The CDR3 DNA sequence: TGCGCCAGCAGTACAGGGGGATCGGGAAACACCATATATTTT. V is TRBV5-1 and J is TRBJ1-3; TRBD1 agrees at 8 bases. Germline CDR1 and CDR2: SGHRS and YFSETQ. V was pared by 5 bases and J by 4 bases, with 5 bases of the junction left unmatched. CDR3 size: 14 residues. The full variable domain, its missing parts supplied by reference TRBV5-1 and TRBJ1-3, is KAGVTQTPRYLIKTRGQQVTLSCSPISGHRSVSWYQQTPGQGLQFLFEYFSETQRNKGNFPGRFSGRQFSNSRSEMNVSTLELGDSALYLCASSTGGSGNTIYFGEGSWLTVV.